This T cell receptor beta chain derives from a study of cytomegalovirus exposure and HLA in healthy donors. The study, taken as a whole, reports: Reportedly, fewer N-insertions than the roughly 700-donor mean appeared in an Asian-associated ancestry cluster in a later analysis. In an earlier analysis, about 87% or about 30%: the productive usage of most TCR beta V segments.

Concerning this clone itself: Its matching antigen is unknown.

The PCR ran on 60 Vbeta and 13 Jbeta primers. Method: immunoSEQ multiplex PCR; TCRdb's copy keeps in-frame clones and lacks some. The sample has about 120,000 clones, over 60% seen once. The V gene's germline CDR1 is GTSNPN and CDR2 SVGIG (reference sequence). The CDR3 runs 14 residues. V shed 3 bases and J shed 8 bases, with 19 bases lying between them. The sequencing input was PBMCs. The chain links TRBV30 to TRBJ1-2, with D perhaps matching TRBD1 (5 bases). This sequence was found in a female donor in good health and CMV-seronegative. The CDR3, as DNA: TGTGCCTGGAGGCTCCCCCCGGGGGAAGGCGGCTACACCTTC. Translation: CAWRLPPGEGGYTF. The complete variable domain, with remaining parts taken from reference TRBV30 and TRBJ1-2, reads SQTIHQWPATLVQPVGSPLSLECTVEGTSNPNLYWYRQAAGRGLQLLFYSVGIGQISSEVPQNLSASRPQDRQFILSSKKLLLSDSGFYLCAWRLPPGEGGYTFGSGTRLTVV.